The 15 T cell receptor beta chains below were found in one sample sequenced in a study of blood T cells in healthy people across ages. Together with a sample-barcoded 5' primer, a J-beta primer mix was included in a second PCR lasting about 6 to 12 cycles. TCRdb redid the calling of the 5' RACE reads with MiXCR, one entry per CDR3 protein. The repertoire has about 970,000 distinct CDR3 sequences, about 53% of them found once; the top ten carry about a fifth. Sequenced: blood. All receptors come from a woman aged 55-75 years in good health.

V usage is TRBV10-3 and J usage is TRBJ1-1, with no clear D. The CDR3 covers 15 residues. The germline CDR1 and CDR2 sequences are ENHRY and SYGVKD. V was pared by 0 bases and J by 7 bases, with 15 bases between. CDR3 protein: CAISESGGRTLEAFF. The CDR3 nucleotides are TGTGCCATCAGTGAGTCGGGAGGGCGCACCCTTGAAGCTTTCTTT.

This chain connects TRBV11-1 to TRBJ2-3, with D perhaps TRBD1 (5 bases). The germline CDR1 and CDR2 sequences are SGHAT and FQDESV (reference sequence). CDR3 length: 15 amino acids. V lost 5 bases and J lost 0, with 12 bases in between. The CDR3 protein is CASSTTGGSTDTQYF. In DNA, the CDR3 is TGTGCCAGCAGCACTACAGGTGGTAGCACAGATACGCAGTATTTT.

This clonotype occurred many times. The J gene is TRBJ2-1, the V gene TRBV12-3 or TRBV12-4; 7 nucleotides align to TRBD1. This CDR3 is 15 amino acids long. The trim removed 3 bases at V and 7 bases at J, leaving 9 bases unmatched. This CDR3 reads CASSFLTGSWNEQFF. The DNA for the CDR3 is TGTGCCAGCAGTTTCCTGACAGGGTCTTGGAATGAGCAGTTCTTC.

J is TRBJ2-7 and V is TRBV4-3; 11 bases line up with TRBD2. V trimming: 6 bases; J trimming: 5 bases; junction bases outside the gene matches: 3. The germline CDR1 and CDR2 sequences are LGHNA and YSLEER. CDR3 length: 13 amino acids. The CDR3 loop is CASSGLAGHEQYF. The DNA for the CDR3 is TGCGCCAGCAGTGGACTAGCGGGCCACGAGCAGTACTTC.

This clonotype appeared a few times. V usage is TRBV7-2 and J usage is TRBJ2-1; 7 bases map to TRBD1. CDR3 length: 14 amino acids. Germline trimming cut 1 base from V and 9 bases from J; bases unmatched to any gene: 6. The V gene's germline CDR1 is SGHTA and CDR2 FQGNSA. The CDR3 DNA sequence: TGTGCCAGCAGCTTAGACAGGGGATGGATTGAGCAGTTCTTC. It encodes CASSLDRGWIEQFF.

This clonotype was seen only a few times. The chain joins TRBV12-3 or TRBV12-4 to TRBJ2-3, with D perhaps TRBD2 (5 bases). Trimming pared 3 bases from V and 5 bases from J, leaving 15 bases between. The CDR3 is 15 residues long. CDR3 region: CASSLSGPPGDTQYF. CDR3 in DNA: TGTGCCAGCAGTTTGAGCGGCCCCCCCGGAGATACGCAGTATTTT.

This chain uses TRBV12-3 or TRBV12-4 with TRBJ2-1; 7 bases map to TRBD2. The CDR3 is made up of 13 amino acids. J was trimmed by 6 bases and V by 8 bases; bases with no gene match: 7. In DNA, the CDR3 is TGTGCCAGCGGACGGGGCGGGGGCAATGAGCAGTTCTTC. Its translation is CASGRGGGNEQFF.

There are a few counts of this clonotype. This chain connects TRBV12-3 or TRBV12-4 to TRBJ2-1; TRBD2 agrees at 8 bases. CDR3 length: 14 residues. The J segment lost 9 bases and the V segment lost 5 bases, leaving 9 bases of the junction unmatched. The CDR3 DNA reads TGTGCCAGCAGTCCCCGGACTAGCTTCGGTGAGCAGTTCTTC. It is translated as CASSPRTSFGEQFF.

This clonotype was picked up a small number of times. The V and J genes are TRBV7-2 and TRBJ1-5, with D unresolved. Trimming stripped 3 bases from V and 10 bases from J, with 16 bases between. Germline-derived CDR1 and CDR2 are SGHTA and FQGNSA. This CDR3 region has 14 residues. In DNA, the CDR3 is TGTGCCAGCAGCTTCGGAAATAACATTGAACCCCAGCATTTT. Residues: CASSFGNNIEPQHF.

This clonotype was seen only a few times. This sequence joins TRBV7-9 and TRBJ1-2, with D uncertain. From germline, CDR1 is SEHNR and CDR2 FQNEAQ (reference sequence). The V gene lost 2 bases and the J gene lost 1 base, with 8 bases spanning the gap. This CDR3 is built from 14 residues. The DNA of the CDR3 is TGTGCCAGCAGCTTATCTTACAGTAACTATGGCTACACCTTC. It specifies CASSLSYSNYGYTF.

The V and J genes are TRBV2 and TRBJ1-2; 7 nucleotides agree with TRBD1. The V gene end was trimmed by 6 bases and the J gene end by 6 bases; junction bases not matched to a gene: 10. This CDR3 region has 14 residues. Germline V gene data show CDR1 as SNHLY and CDR2 as FYNNEI. CDR3 DNA: TGTGCCAGCAGCAAGACAGGGTCAGGCGATGGCTACACCTTC. It translates to CASSKTGSGDGYTF. The whole variable domain, remainder taken from reference TRBV2 and TRBJ1-2, is EPEVTQTPSHQVTQMGQEVILRCVPISNHLYFYWYRQILGQKVEFLVSFYNNEISEKSEIFDDQFSVERPDGSNFTLKIRSTKLEDSAMYFCASSKTGSGDGYTFGSGTRLTVV.

This clonotype has just a few counts. The V call is TRBV6-5, the J call TRBJ2-7, with 10 bases identical to TRBD1. Germline CDR1 and CDR2: MNHEY and SVGAGI. The ends lost 7 bases at V and 2 bases at J; junction bases unmatched: 8. The CDR3 sequence is 15 residues long. CDR3 DNA: TGTGCCAGCATTCCCGACAGGGGGCGAACCTACGAGCAGTACTTC. Amino acid sequence: CASIPDRGRTYEQYF.

The genes are TRBV29-1 and TRBJ1-5; no clear D. The length of the CDR3 is 13 residues. Germline CDR1 and CDR2: SQVTM and ANQGSEA. V was clipped by 4 bases and J by 8 bases, with 15 bases between them. CDR3 coding DNA: TGCAGCGTTGGGCCCTTAGCCGCAAAGCCCCAGCATTTT. As protein: CSVGPLAAKPQHF.

The sample holds a few counts of this clonotype. The chain couples TRBV20-1 to TRBJ2-1; 9 bases fit TRBD2. Germline trimming cut 3 bases from V and 4 bases from J; bases unmatched to any gene: 4. Germline CDR1 reads DFQATT; CDR2 reads SNEGSKA (reference sequence). This CDR3 spans 14 amino acids. The DNA for the CDR3 is TGCAGTGCTAGCAAAGCGGGGGGTTACAATGAGCAGTTCTTC. Its translation is CSASKAGGYNEQFF.

This rearrangement joins TRBV6-6 to TRBJ1-6; D gene ambiguous. The CDR3 contains 17 residues. Germline V gives CDR1 MNHNY, CDR2 SVGAGI (reference sequence). V was pared by 0 bases and J by 14 bases, with 23 bases between. CDR3 sequence reads: CASSYSTGRSLVSALHF. For the CDR3, the DNA is TGTGCCAGCAGTTACTCGACCGGCAGGAGTTTGGTTTCGGCCCTCCACTTT.